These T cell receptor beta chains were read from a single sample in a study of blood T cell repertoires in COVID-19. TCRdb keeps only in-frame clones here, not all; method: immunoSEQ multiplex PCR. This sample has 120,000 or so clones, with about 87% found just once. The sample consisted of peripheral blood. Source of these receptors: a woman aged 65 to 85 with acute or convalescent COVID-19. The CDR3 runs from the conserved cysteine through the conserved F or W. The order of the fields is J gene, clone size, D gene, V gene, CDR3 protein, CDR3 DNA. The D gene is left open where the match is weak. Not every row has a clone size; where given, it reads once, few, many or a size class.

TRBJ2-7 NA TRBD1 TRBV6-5 CAITGGEILREQYF TGTGCCATCACAGGGGGCGAAATCCTACGAGAGCAGTACTTC
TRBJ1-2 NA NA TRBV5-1 CASSPRRGSDGYTF TGCGCCAGCAGTCCGCGGCGGGGGTCGGATGGCTACACCTTC
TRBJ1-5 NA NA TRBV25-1 CASSAAPGSGNQPQHF TGTGCCAGCAGTGCGGCCCCAGGGTCGGGCAATCAGCCCCAGCATTTT
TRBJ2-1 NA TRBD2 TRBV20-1 CGNWEGNEQFF TGCGGAAACTGGGAGGGGAATGAGCAGTTCTTC
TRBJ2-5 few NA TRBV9 CASSVDLGYQETQYF TGTGCCAGCAGCGTAGATCTTGGCTACCAAGAGACCCAGTACTTC
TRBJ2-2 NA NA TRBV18 CASSLGRVANTGELFF TGTGCCAGCTCTCTCGGCAGGGTAGCGAACACCGGGGAGCTGTTTTTT
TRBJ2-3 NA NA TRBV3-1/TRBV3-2 CASSSGASDTQYF TGTGCCAGCTCATCGGGAGCCTCAGATACGCAGTATTTT
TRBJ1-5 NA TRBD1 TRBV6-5 CASSYSGGINQPQHF TGTGCCAGCAGTTACTCAGGGGGCATCAATCAGCCCCAGCATTTT
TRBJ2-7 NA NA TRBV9 CASSVGVGGEQYF TGTGCCAGCAGCGTAGGGGTGGGGGGCGAGCAGTACTTC
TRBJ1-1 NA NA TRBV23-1 CASRTNVRGANPEAFF TGCGCCAGCAGAACCAACGTGCGGGGGGCTAACCCTGAAGCTTTCTTT
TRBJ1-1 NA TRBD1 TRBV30 CAWSVTGGDTEAFF TGTGCCTGGAGTGTAACAGGGGGGGACACTGAAGCTTTCTTT
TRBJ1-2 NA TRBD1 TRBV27 CASSTILRQGANYGYTF TGTGCCAGCAGTACCATACTACGACAGGGCGCTAACTATGGCTACACCTTC
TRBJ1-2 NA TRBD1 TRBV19 CASSASDRVRGYTF TGTGCCAGTAGTGCGTCGGACAGGGTCCGTGGCTACACCTTC
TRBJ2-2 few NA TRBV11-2 CASSFPTVLSFTGELFF TGTGCCAGCAGCTTTCCGACAGTACTATCCTTCACCGGGGAGCTGTTTTTT
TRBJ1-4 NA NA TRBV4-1 CASSQEEGQGNEKLFF TGCGCCAGCAGCCAAGAAGAAGGGCAGGGTAATGAAAAACTGTTTTTT
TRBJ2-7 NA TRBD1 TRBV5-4 CASSSGQSRGYEQYF TGTGCCAGCAGCTCGGGACAGTCGAGGGGGTACGAGCAGTACTTC
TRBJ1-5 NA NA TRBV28 CASSWGGVEPQHF TGTGCCAGCAGTTGGGGGGGGGTCGAGCCCCAGCATTTT
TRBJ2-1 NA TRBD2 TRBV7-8 CASSFLRTSGGAWNEQFF TGTGCCAGCAGCTTCCTCCGGACTAGCGGGGGGGCCTGGAATGAGCAGTTCTTC
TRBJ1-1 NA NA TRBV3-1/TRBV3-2 CASSQEGGVTEAFF TGTGCCAGCAGCCAAGAAGGAGGAGTCACTGAAGCTTTCTTT
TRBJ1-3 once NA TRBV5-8 CASRRGGSGNTIYF TGTGCCAGCCGGCGGGGGGGCTCTGGAAACACCATATATTTT
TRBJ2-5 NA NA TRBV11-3 CASSSDSGWETQYF TGTGCCAGCAGCTCAGACAGCGGGTGGGAGACCCAGTACTTC
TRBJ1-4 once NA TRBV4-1 CASSQGIELFF TGCGCCAGCAGCCAGGGCATCGAGTTGTTTTTT
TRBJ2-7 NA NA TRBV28 CASSQGGIYEQYF TGTGCCAGCAGCCAGGGTGGTATCTACGAGCAGTACTTC
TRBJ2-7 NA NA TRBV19 CASSIDLGVYEQYF TGTGCCAGTAGTATAGATCTAGGGGTCTACGAGCAGTACTTC
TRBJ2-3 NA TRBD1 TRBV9 CASSARGLLMSTDTQYF TGTGCCAGCAGCGCCAGGGGGCTCTTAATGAGCACAGATACGCAGTATTTT